The 16 T cell receptor beta chains below all came from one sample that was sequenced in a study of T cells in Graves' hyperthyroidism and ophthalmopathy. It was RNA transcripts that yielded the amplified TCR beta CDR3 regions. The TCR CDR3 first-round RT-PCR relied on the HTBI primer set. One entry per CDR3 protein results from TCRdb running MiXCR on the multiplex PCR reads. Of a few hundred thousand distinct CDR3 sequences listed, around 14% are singletons. Sequenced material: blood. The receptors originated from a woman in her thirties with Graves' hyperthyroidism.

This clonotype was counted many times. This chain uses TRBV28 with TRBJ2-7, with D uncertain. V dropped 2 bases and J dropped 7 bases, with 9 bases sitting between them. Germline loops: CDR1 MDHEN, CDR2 SYDVKM. The CDR3 covers 12 residues. This CDR3 is CASSLPVGEQYF. CDR3 nucleotides: TGTGCCAGCAGTTTACCGGTGGGGGAGCAGTACTTC.

This chain joins TRBV7-3 and TRBJ2-2, with TRBD2 matching 11 bases. Trimming removed 4 bases from V and 3 bases from J; junction bases left unmatched: 4. This CDR3 contains 16 residues. Germline V gene sequence: CDR1 SGHTA, CDR2 FQGTGA. This CDR3 is CASSSGLAGHTGELFF. The CDR3 DNA follows: TGTGCCAGCAGCTCCGGACTAGCGGGCCACACCGGGGAGCTGTTTTTT.

Only one count was recorded for this clonotype. Without the conserved terminal phenylalanine or tryptophan, this CDR3 likely stems from a read error. This CDR3 reads CSAPTRGGTNTGELFL. CDR3 bases: TGCAGTGCGCCAACGCGGGGCGGGACGAACACCGGGGAGCTGTTTCTT. This chain links TRBV20-1 with TRBJ2-2; D perhaps matches TRBD2 (6 bases). This CDR3 has 16 amino acids. Trimming shortened V by 6 bases and J by 0 bases, and 17 bases separated the two germline ends. Germline loops: CDR1 DFQATT, CDR2 SNEGSKA (reference sequence).

A few counts support this clonotype. The V call is TRBV30, the J call TRBJ2-7; TRBD2 aligns across 9 bases. The ends lost 3 bases at V and 6 bases at J; junction bases unmatched: 12. Looked up from germline, CDR1 is GTSNPN and CDR2 is SVGIG (reference sequence). The CDR3 covers 15 residues. The CDR3 DNA follows: TGTGCCTGGAGCATAGCGGGAGTTTTCTCCCGCGAGCAGTACTTC. It translates to CAWSIAGVFSREQYF.

This clonotype was observed many times. The chain links TRBV7-2 to TRBJ2-2, with D tentatively TRBD1 (5 bases). CDR3 length: 13 residues. V lost 8 bases to trimming and J lost 3 bases, with 10 bases between them. The V gene's germline CDR1 is SGHTA and CDR2 FQGNSA. The CDR3 bases are TGTGCCAGCTCAACAGGAGACACCGGGGAGCTGTTTTTT. Translation: CASSTGDTGELFF.

The V gene is TRBV11-2, the J gene TRBJ2-2; D is perhaps TRBD2 (5 bases). Germline V CDR1 and CDR2: SGHAT, FQNNGV. The CDR3 is 16 residues long. V lost 1 base to trimming and J lost 1 base, with 10 bases between them. CDR3 amino acids: CASSLVVSENTGELFF. The CDR3 region has the DNA TGTGCCAGCAGCTTAGTGGTTAGCGAGAACACCGGGGAGCTGTTTTTT.

There are a few counts of this clonotype. The chain couples TRBV20-1 to TRBJ1-1; D is unresolved. Deletions cut 2 bases from V and 3 bases from J, with 10 bases between. CDR1 DFQATT and CDR2 SNEGSKA come from the germline V gene (reference sequence). CDR3 size: 13 residues. The CDR3, as DNA: TGCAGTGCTAGATCAACCGGGGACACTGAAGCTTTCTTT. This sequence encodes CSARSTGDTEAFF.

Only a few counts were recorded for this clonotype. The chain has TRBV27 and TRBJ2-1; D is perhaps TRBD1 (6 bases). The CDR3 sequence is 15 residues long. Trimming left V 8 bases short and J 5 bases short, with 19 bases between. The germline CDR1 and CDR2 sequences are MNHEY and SMNVEV (reference sequence). The CDR3 DNA sequence: TGTGCCAGCGCACGACCGGGACAAGCGAACAATGAGCAGTTCTTC. Translating it yields CASARPGQANNEQFF.

The V gene is TRBV20-1, the J gene TRBJ1-1, with TRBD1 matching over 7 bases. In germline, CDR1 is DFQATT, CDR2 SNEGSKA (reference sequence). The J segment lost 5 bases and the V segment lost 5 bases, leaving 8 bases of the junction unmatched. The CDR3 has 13 amino acids. CDR3 bases: TGCAGTGCTCAAAAGGGGGCTGGTACTGAAGCTTTCTTT. Protein product: CSAQKGAGTEAFF.

The rearrangement uses TRBV4-1 and TRBJ1-2, with 7 bases that match TRBD1. The ends lost 3 bases at V and 0 bases at J; junction bases unmatched: 7. The CDR3 contains 16 residues. Germline lookup yields CDR1 MGHRA and CDR2 YSYEKL. The CDR3 is CASSQGTVLANYGYTF. The CDR3 DNA reads as TGCGCCAGCAGCCAGGGGACAGTCCTAGCTAACTATGGCTACACCTTC.

The table lists this clonotype with a few counts. This sequence joins TRBV27 and TRBJ1-2, with D possibly being TRBD1 (6 bases). The CDR3 extends over 16 amino acids. V was clipped by 3 bases and J by 5 bases, with 19 bases between them. CDR1 is MNHEY and CDR2 is SMNVEV in the germline V gene (reference sequence). CDR3 residues: CASSFGSGGLKYGYTF. The DNA of the CDR3 is TGTGCCAGCAGTTTTGGGAGTGGGGGCCTGAAGTATGGCTACACCTTC.

This clonotype has a count of ten or more. The V call is TRBV27, the J call TRBJ1-4; D is ambiguous. Germline V lookup: CDR1 MNHEY, CDR2 SMNVEV (reference sequence). The V gene lost 1 base and the J gene lost 8 bases, with 8 bases spanning the gap. This CDR3 comprises 13 residues. The CDR3 nucleotides read TGTGCCAGCAGTTTATATGTAACGGAAAAACTGTTTTTT. Amino acid sequence: CASSLYVTEKLFF.

This sequence joins TRBV7-9 and TRBJ1-1, with TRBD1 matching over 8 bases. There are 14 residues in the CDR3. V shed 5 bases and J 5 bases; nucleotides not matched to a gene: 7. Germline CDR1 SEHNR, CDR2 FQNEAQ (reference sequence). The CDR3 loop is CASSMQGAKTEAFF. In nucleotides, the CDR3 is TGTGCCAGCAGCATGCAGGGGGCGAAAACTGAAGCTTTCTTT.

This clonotype appeared many times. V is TRBV6-1 and J is TRBJ2-3; D gene unclear. V shed 5 bases and J shed 6 bases, with 12 bases lying between them. From germline, CDR1 is MNHNS and CDR2 SASEGT. There are 13 residues in the CDR3. The CDR3 loop is CASSSVFPDTQYF. In DNA, the CDR3 is TGTGCCAGCAGTTCGGTTTTTCCGGATACGCAGTATTTT.

This clonotype showed up many times. The V call is TRBV28, the J call TRBJ2-1; D is ambiguous. The CDR3 totals 13 residues. CDR1 is MDHEN, CDR2 SYDVKM, per germline. With 2 bases removed from V and 6 bases from J, the gap between germline ends came to 8 bases. CDR3 protein: CASSLPPSNEQFF. The DNA for the CDR3 is TGTGCCAGCAGTTTACCCCCTAGCAATGAGCAGTTCTTC. The full variable domain, completed using reference TRBV28 and TRBJ2-1, is DVKVTQSSRYLVKRTGEKVFLECVQDMDHENMFWYRQDPGLGLRLIYFSYDVKMKEKGDIPEGYSVSREKKERFSLILESASTNQTSMYLCASSLPPSNEQFFGPGTRLTVL.

The chain links TRBV24-1 to TRBJ2-3; 8 bases align to TRBD2. The CDR3 loop spans 19 amino acids. V was pared by 0 bases and J by 5 bases, with 15 bases of the junction left unmatched. CDR1 and CDR2 from the germline V gene are KGHDR and SFDVKD. CDR3 in DNA: TGTGCCACCAGTGATTTGGGAACGTTTGGAGCGGGAGTAGGAGATACGCAGTATTTT. Encoded protein: CATSDLGTFGAGVGDTQYF.